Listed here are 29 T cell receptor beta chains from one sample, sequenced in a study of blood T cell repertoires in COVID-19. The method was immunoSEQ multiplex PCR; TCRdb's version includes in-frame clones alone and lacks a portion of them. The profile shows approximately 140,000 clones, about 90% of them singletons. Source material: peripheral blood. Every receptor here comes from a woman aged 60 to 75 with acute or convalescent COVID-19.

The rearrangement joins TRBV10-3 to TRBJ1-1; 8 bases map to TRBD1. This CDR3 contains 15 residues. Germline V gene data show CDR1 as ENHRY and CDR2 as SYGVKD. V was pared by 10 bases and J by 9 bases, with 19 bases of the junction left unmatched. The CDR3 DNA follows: TGTGCCACCAACGTTGAACCCTCAGGGGGCGGCAAAGCTTTCTTT. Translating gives CATNVEPSGGGKAFF.

This CDR3 reads CASSSGENYGYTF. The CDR3, as DNA: TGTGCCAGCAGCTCGGGAGAGAACTATGGCTACACCTTC. The chain couples TRBV7-9 to TRBJ1-2; D is unresolved. Trimming stripped 4 bases from V and 2 bases from J, with 8 bases between. The length of the CDR3 is 13 residues. CDR1 is SEHNR and CDR2 is FQNEAQ in the germline V gene (reference sequence). The entire variable domain, with the rest obtained from reference TRBV7-9 and TRBJ1-2, is as follows: DTGVSQNPRHKITKRGQNVTFRCDPISEHNRLYWYRQTLGQGPEFLTYFQNEAQLEKSRLLSDRFSAERPKGSFSTLEIQRTEQGDSAMYLCASSSGENYGYTFGSGTRLTVV.

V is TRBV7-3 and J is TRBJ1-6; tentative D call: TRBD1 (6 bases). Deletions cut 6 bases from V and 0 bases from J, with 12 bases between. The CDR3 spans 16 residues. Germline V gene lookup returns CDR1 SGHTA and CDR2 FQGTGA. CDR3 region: CASRFTGSSYNSPLHF. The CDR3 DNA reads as TGTGCCAGCAGGTTTACAGGGAGCTCCTATAATTCACCCCTCCACTTT.

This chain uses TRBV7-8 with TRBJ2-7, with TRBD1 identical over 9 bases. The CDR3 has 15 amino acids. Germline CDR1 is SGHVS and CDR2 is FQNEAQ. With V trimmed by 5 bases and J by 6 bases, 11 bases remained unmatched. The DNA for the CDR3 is TGTGCCAGCAGCCTTAGAGCCGGGACAGGGCCCGAGCAGTACTTC. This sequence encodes CASSLRAGTGPEQYF.

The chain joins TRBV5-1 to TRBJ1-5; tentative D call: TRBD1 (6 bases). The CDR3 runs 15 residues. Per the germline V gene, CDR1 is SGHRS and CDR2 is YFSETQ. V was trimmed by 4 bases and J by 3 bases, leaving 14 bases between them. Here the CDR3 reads CASSLTGTFNQPQHF. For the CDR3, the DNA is TGCGCCAGCAGCCTTACCGGGACATTCAATCAGCCCCAGCATTTT.

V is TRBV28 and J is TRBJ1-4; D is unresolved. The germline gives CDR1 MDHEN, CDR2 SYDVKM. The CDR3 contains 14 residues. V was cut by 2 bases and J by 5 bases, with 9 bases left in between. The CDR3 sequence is CASSLRRRNEKLFF. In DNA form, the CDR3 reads TGTGCCAGCAGTTTACGGCGGCGAAATGAAAAACTGTTTTTT.

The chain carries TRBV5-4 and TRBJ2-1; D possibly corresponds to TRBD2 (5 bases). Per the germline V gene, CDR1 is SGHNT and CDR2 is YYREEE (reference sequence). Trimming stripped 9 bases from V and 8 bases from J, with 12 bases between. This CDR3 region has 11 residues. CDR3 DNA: TGTGCCACCCGGGGAGTCGATGAGCAGTTCTTC. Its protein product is CATRGVDEQFF.

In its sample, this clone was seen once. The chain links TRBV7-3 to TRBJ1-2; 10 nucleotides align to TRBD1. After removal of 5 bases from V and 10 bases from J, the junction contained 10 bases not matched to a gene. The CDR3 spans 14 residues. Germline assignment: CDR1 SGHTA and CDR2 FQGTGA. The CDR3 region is CASSPRGTGVPYTF. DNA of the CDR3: TGTGCCAGCAGCCCACGGGGGACAGGGGTTCCCTACACCTTC.

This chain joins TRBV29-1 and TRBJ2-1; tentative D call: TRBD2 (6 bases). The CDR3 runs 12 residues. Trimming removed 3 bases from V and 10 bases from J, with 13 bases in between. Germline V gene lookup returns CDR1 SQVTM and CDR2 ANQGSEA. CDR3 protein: CSVDVERAEQFF. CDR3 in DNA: TGCAGCGTTGACGTAGAGCGGGCCGAGCAGTTCTTC.

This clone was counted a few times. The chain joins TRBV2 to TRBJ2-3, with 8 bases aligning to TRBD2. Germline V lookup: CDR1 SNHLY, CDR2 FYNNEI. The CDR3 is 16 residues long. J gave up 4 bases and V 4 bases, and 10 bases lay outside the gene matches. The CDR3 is CASSATLGLGPDTQYF. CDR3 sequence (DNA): TGTGCCAGCAGTGCCACCTTGGGACTAGGACCAGATACGCAGTATTTT.

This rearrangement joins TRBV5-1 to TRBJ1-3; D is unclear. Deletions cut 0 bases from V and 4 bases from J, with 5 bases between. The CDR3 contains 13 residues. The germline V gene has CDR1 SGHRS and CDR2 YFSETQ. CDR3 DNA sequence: TGCGCCAGCAGCTTGGCCGTGGGAAACACCATATATTTT. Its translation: CASSLAVGNTIYF. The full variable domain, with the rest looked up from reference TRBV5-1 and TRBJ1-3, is KAGVTQTPRYLIKTRGQQVTLSCSPISGHRSVSWYQQTPGQGLQFLFEYFSETQRNKGNFPGRFSGRQFSNSRSEMNVSTLELGDSALYLCASSLAVGNTIYFGEGSWLTVV.

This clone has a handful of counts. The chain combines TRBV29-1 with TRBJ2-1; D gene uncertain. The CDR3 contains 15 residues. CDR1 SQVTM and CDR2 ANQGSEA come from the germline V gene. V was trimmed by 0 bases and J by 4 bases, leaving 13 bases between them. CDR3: CSVEDDSVSYNEQFF. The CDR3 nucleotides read TGCAGCGTTGAAGATGATAGTGTCTCTTACAATGAGCAGTTCTTC.

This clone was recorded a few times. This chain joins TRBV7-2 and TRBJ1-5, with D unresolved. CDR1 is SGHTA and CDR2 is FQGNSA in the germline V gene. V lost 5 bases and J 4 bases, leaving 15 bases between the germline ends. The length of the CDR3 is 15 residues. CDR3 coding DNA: TGTGCCAGCAGCAAATCCGGACGGGATAATCAGCCCCAGCATTTT. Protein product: CASSKSGRDNQPQHF.

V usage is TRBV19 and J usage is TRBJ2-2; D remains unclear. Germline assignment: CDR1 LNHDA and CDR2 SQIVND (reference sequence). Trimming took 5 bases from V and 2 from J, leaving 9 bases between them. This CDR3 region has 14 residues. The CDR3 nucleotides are TGTGCCAGTAGTGGCGGCGTTAACACCGGGGAGCTGTTTTTT. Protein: CASSGGVNTGELFF.

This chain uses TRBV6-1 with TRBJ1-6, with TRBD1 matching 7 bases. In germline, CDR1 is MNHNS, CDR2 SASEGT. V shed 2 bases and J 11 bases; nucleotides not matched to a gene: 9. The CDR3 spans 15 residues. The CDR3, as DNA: TGTGCCAGCAGTGAAACCTTGGGACAGAGGACACCCCTCCACTTT. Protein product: CASSETLGQRTPLHF.

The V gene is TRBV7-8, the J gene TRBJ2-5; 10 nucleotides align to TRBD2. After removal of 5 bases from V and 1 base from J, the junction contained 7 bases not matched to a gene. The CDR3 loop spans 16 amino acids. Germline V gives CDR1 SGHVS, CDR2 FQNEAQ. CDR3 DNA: TGTGCCAGCAGCCGGCTGAGCGGGGGGGCCCAAGAGACCCAGTACTTC. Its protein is CASSRLSGGAQETQYF.

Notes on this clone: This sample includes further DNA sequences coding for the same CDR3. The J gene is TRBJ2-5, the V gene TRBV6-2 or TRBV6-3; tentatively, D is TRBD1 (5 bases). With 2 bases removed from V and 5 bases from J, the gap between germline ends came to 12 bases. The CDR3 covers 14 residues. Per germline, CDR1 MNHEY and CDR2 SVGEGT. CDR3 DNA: TGTGCCAGCAGTTACCTTACAGGCAGGGAGACCCAGTACTTC. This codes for CASSYLTGRETQYF.

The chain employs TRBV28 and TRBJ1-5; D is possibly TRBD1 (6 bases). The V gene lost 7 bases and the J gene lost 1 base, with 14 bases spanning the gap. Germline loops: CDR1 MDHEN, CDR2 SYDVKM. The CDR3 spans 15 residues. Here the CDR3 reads CASNLRTASNQPQHF. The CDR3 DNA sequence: TGTGCCAGCAATCTACGGACAGCAAGCAATCAGCCCCAGCATTTT.

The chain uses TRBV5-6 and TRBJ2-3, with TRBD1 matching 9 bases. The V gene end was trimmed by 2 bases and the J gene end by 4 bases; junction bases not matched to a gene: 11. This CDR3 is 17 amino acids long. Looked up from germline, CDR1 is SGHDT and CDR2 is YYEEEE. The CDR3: CASSFGSLDRGSDTQYF. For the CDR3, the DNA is TGTGCCAGCAGCTTCGGATCTTTGGACAGGGGCTCAGATACGCAGTATTTT.

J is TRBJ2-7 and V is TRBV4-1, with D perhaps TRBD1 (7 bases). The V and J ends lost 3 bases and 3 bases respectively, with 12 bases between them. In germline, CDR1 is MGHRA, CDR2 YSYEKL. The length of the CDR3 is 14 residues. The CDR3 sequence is CASSQAGGIYEQYF. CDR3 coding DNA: TGCGCCAGCAGCCAGGCAGGGGGGATCTACGAGCAGTACTTC.

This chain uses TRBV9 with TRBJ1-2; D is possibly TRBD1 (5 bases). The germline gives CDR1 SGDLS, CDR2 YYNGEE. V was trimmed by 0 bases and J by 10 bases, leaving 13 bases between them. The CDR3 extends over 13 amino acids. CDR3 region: CASSVGSTGHYTF. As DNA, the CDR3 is TGTGCCAGCAGCGTAGGTAGCACAGGCCACTACACCTTC.

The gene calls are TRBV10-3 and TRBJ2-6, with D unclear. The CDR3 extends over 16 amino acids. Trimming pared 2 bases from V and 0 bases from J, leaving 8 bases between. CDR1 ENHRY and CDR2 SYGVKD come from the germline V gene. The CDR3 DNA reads TGTGCCATCAGTGAGATGGTAGACTCTGGGGCCAACGTCCTGACTTTC. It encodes CAISEMVDSGANVLTF.

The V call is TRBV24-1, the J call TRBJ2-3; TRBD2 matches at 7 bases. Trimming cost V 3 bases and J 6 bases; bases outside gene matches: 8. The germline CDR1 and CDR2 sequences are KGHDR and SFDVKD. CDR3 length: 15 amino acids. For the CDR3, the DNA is TGTGCCACCAGTGATGAGCGGCGGGGGAGTGATACGCAGTATTTT. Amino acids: CATSDERRGSDTQYF.

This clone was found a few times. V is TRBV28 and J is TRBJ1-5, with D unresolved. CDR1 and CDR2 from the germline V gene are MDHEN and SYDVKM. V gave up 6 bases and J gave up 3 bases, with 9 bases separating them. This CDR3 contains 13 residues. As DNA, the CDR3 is TGTGCCAGCAGCACTCCGAACAATCAGCCCCAGCATTTT. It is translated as CASSTPNNQPQHF. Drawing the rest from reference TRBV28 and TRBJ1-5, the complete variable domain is DVKVTQSSRYLVKRTGEKVFLECVQDMDHENMFWYRQDPGLGLRLIYFSYDVKMKEKGDIPEGYSVSREKKERFSLILESASTNQTSMYLCASSTPNNQPQHFGDGTRLSIL.

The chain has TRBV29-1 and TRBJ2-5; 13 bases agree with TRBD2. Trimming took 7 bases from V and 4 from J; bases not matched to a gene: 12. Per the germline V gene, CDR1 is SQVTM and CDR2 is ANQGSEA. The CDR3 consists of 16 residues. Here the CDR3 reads CSATGTSGAYRETQYF. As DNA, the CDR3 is TGCAGCGCTACCGGGACTAGCGGGGCGTATAGAGAGACCCAGTACTTC.

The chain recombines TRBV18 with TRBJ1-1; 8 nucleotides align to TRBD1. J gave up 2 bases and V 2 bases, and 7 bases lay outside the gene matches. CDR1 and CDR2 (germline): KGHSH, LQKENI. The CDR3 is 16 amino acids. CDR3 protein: CASSPGTGRSNTEAFF. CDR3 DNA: TGTGCCAGCTCACCAGGGACAGGCCGATCAAACACTGAAGCTTTCTTT. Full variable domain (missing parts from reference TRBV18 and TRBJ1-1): NAGVMQNPRHLVRRRGQEARLRCSPMKGHSHVYWYRQLPEEGLKFMVYLQKENIIDESGMPKERFSAEFPKEGPSILRIQQVVRGDSAAYFCASSPGTGRSNTEAFFGQGTRLTVV.

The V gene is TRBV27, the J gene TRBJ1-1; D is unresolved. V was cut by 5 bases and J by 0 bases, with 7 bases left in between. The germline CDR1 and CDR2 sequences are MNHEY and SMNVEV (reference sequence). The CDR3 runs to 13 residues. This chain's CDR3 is CASSPYVNTEAFF. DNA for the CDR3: TGTGCCAGCAGTCCCTATGTGAACACTGAAGCTTTCTTT.

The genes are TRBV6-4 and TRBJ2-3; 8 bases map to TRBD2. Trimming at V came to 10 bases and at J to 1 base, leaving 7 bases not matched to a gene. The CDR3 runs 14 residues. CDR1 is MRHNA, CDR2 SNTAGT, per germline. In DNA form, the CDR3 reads TGTGCCAACCCGACTAGCGATGGCACAGATACGCAGTATTTT. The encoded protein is CANPTSDGTDTQYF.

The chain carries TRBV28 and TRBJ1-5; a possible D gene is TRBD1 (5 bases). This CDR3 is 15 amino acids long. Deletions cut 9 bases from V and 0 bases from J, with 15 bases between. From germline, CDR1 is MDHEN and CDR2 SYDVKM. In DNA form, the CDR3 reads TGTGCCAGTAAAAGACAGCTTTATAGCAATCAGCCCCAGCATTTT. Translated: CASKRQLYSNQPQHF.